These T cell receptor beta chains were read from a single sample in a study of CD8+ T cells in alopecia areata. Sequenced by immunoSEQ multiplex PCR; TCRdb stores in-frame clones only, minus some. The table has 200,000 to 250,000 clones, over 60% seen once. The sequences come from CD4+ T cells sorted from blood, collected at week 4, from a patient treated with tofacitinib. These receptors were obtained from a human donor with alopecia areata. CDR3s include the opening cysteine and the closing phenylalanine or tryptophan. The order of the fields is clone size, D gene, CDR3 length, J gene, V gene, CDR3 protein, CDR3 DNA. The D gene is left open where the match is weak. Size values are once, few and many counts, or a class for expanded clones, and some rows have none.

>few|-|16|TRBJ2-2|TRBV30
CAWRYSGTQFTGELFF
TGTGCCTGGAGGTACTCCGGGACACAATTTACCGGGGAGCTGTTTTTT
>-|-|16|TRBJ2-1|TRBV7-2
CASSKLELGPLNEQFF
TGTGCCAGCAGCAAATTGGAACTAGGCCCATTGAATGAGCAGTTCTTC
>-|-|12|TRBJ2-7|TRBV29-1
CSARGSSYEQYF
TGCAGCGCAAGGGGGTCGTCCTACGAGCAGTACTTC
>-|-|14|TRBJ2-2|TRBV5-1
CASSGGLNTGELFF
TGCGCCAGCAGCGGAGGACTGAACACCGGGGAGCTGTTTTTT
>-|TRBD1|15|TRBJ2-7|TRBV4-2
CASSQEDRELYEQYF
TGTGCCAGCAGCCAAGAAGACAGGGAACTCTACGAGCAGTACTTC
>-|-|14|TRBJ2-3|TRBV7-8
CASSLVGYTDTQYF
TGTGCCAGCAGCTTAGTTGGCTACACAGATACGCAGTATTTT
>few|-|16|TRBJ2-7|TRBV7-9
CASSLGRTAPIDEQYF
TGTGCCAGCAGCTTAGGAAGGACAGCCCCAATTGACGAGCAGTACTTC
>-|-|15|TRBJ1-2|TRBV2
CASSGTAGDFGGYTF
TGTGCCAGCAGTGGGACCGCTGGAGATTTCGGCGGCTACACCTTC
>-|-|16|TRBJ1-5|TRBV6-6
CASSPPNRAPNQPQHF
TGTGCCAGCAGTCCGCCGAACAGAGCCCCAAATCAGCCCCAGCATTTT
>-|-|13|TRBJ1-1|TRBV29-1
CSVERRLNTEAFF
TGCAGCGTTGAGCGTCGGTTGAACACTGAAGCTTTCTTT
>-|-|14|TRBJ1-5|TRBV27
CASSVQYSNQPQHF
TGTGCCAGCAGTGTACAGTATAGCAATCAGCCCCAGCATTTT
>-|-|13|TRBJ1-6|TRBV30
CAWAQVGNSPLHF
TGTGCCTGGGCCCAGGTAGGGAATTCACCCCTCCACTTT
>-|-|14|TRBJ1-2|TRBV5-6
CASSLVGRLYGYTF
TGTGCCAGCAGCTTGGTTGGCAGACTCTATGGCTACACCTTC
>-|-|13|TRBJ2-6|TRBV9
CASSVGGANVLTF
TGTGCCAGCAGCGTAGGTGGGGCCAACGTCCTGACTTTC
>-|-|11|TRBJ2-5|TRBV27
CASRVGETQYF
TGTGCCAGCAGGGTGGGGGAGACCCAGTACTTC
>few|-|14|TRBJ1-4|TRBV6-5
CASMRKPTNEKLFF
TGTGCCAGCATGCGGAAGCCAACTAATGAAAAACTGTTTTTT
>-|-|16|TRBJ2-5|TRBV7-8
CASSLGPAGLQETQYF
TGTGCCAGCAGCTTAGGGCCAGCGGGCCTCCAAGAGACCCAGTACTTC
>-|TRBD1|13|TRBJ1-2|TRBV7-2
CASSRTGVYGYTF
TGTGCCAGCAGCCGAACAGGGGTCTATGGCTACACCTTC
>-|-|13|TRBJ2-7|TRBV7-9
CASTSRGDVEQYF
TGTGCCAGCACCTCCCGTGGCGACGTGGAGCAGTACTTC
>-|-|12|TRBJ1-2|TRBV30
CAWTTGRYGYTF
TGTGCCTGGACCACGGGGCGCTATGGCTACACCTTC
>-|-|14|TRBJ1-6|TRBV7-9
CASSYDSFNSPLHF
TGTGCCAGCAGCTATGACAGTTTTAATTCACCCCTCCACTTT
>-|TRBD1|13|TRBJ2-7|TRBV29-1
CSVDRDRGSEQYF
TGCAGCGTCGACCGGGACAGGGGGTCCGAGCAGTACTTC
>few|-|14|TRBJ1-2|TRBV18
CASSPRQTEQGYTF
TGTGCCAGCTCACCACGGCAGACGGAACAAGGCTACACCTTC
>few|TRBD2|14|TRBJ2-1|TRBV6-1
CASRSGGSYNEQFF
TGTGCCAGCAGATCGGGGGGGTCCTACAATGAGCAGTTCTTC
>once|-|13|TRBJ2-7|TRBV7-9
CASSLDVEVQQYF
TGTGCCAGCAGCTTAGACGTCGAGGTCCAGCAGTACTTC
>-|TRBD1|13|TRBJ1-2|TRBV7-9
CASSYNRDSTYTF
TGTGCCAGCAGCTATAATCGGGACAGCACTTACACCTTC
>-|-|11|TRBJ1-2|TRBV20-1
CSANGAGPYTF
TGCAGTGCTAACGGGGCGGGGCCCTACACCTTC
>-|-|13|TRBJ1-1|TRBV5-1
CASSWDGNTEAFF
TGCGCCAGCAGCTGGGACGGGAACACTGAAGCTTTCTTT
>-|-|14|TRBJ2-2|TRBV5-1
CASSLRVASGELFF
TGCGCCAGCAGCCTCCGGGTAGCCTCCGGGGAGCTGTTTTTT
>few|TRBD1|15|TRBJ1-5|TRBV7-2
CASSPQGGDNQPQHF
TGTGCCAGCAGCCCCCAGGGGGGCGATAATCAGCCCCAGCATTTT
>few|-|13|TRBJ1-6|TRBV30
CAWSEGGGSPLHF
TGTGCCTGGAGTGAGGGGGGCGGTTCACCCCTCCACTTT
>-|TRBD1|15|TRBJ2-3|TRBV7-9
CASSKTGGCADTQYF
TGTGCCAGCAGCAAGACAGGGGGTTGTGCAGATACGCAGTATTTT
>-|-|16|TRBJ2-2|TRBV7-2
CASSLLAVGANGELFF
TGTGCCAGCAGCTTACTGGCGGTCGGGGCTAACGGGGAGCTGTTTTTT
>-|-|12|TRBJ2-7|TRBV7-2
CASRSRAFEQYF
TGTGCCAGCAGGTCTAGGGCTTTCGAGCAGTACTTC
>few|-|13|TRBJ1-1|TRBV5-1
CASSLEVNTEAFF
TGCGCCAGCAGCTTGGAAGTGAACACTGAAGCTTTCTTT
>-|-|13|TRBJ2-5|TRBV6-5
CASSWGAGETQYF
TGTGCCAGCAGTTGGGGGGCCGGGGAGACCCAGTACTTC
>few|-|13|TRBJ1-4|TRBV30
CACRQATNEKLFF
TGTGCCTGTAGACAAGCAACTAATGAAAAACTGTTTTTT
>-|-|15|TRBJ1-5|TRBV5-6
CASSLGGFGNQPQHF
TGTGCCAGCAGCTTGGGAGGATTTGGGAATCAGCCCCAGCATTTT
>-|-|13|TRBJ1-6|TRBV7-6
CASSSGLNSPLHF
TGTGCCAGCAGTTCCGGATTAAATTCACCCCTCCACTTT
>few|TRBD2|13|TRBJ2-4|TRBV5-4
CASSPSGGGIQYF
TGTGCCAGCAGCCCTAGCGGGGGGGGCATTCAGTACTTC
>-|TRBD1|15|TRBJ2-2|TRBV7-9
CASSTGTANTGELFF
TGTGCCAGCAGCACAGGGACAGCGAACACCGGGGAGCTGTTTTTT
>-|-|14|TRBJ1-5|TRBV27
CASSSTVPNQPQHF
TGTGCCAGCAGTTCAACAGTGCCCAATCAGCCCCAGCATTTT
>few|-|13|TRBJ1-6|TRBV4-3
CASSQEETAPLHF
TGCGCCAGCAGCCAAGAGGAGACCGCACCCCTCCACTTT
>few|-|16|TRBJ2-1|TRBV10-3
CAITSQGLASYNEQFF
TGTGCCATCACCTCGCAGGGTCTAGCGTCCTACAATGAGCAGTTCTTC
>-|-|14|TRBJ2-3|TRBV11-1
CASSSTVGTDTQYF
TGTGCCAGCAGCTCTACCGTCGGCACAGATACGCAGTATTTT
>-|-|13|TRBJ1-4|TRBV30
CAWSLRGVEKLFF
TGTGCCTGGAGCTTAAGGGGTGTTGAAAAACTGTTTTTT
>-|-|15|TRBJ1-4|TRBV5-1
CASSQNEGTREKLFF
TGCGCCAGCAGCCAAAACGAGGGGACTAGGGAAAAACTGTTTTTT
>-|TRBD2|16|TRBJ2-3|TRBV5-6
CASSPGTSGFTDTQYF
TGTGCCAGCAGCCCTGGGACTAGCGGGTTCACAGATACGCAGTATTTT
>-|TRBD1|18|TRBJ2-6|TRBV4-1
CASSQPGTGDAGANVLTF
TGCGCCAGCAGCCAACCCGGGACAGGGGATGCTGGGGCCAACGTCCTGACTTTC
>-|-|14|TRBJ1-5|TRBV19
CASRGWTENQPQHF
TGTGCCAGTAGGGGATGGACAGAAAATCAGCCCCAGCATTTT
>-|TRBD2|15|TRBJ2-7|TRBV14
CASSKLAGGSYEQYF
TGTGCCAGCAGCAAGCTAGCGGGGGGTTCCTACGAGCAGTACTTC
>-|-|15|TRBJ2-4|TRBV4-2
CASSQGASGNDIQYF
TGTGCCAGCAGCCAGGGGGCTTCAGGCAATGACATTCAGTACTTC
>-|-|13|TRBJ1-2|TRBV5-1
CASSLVAQDGYTF
TGCGCCAGCAGCTTGGTGGCCCAAGATGGCTACACCTTC
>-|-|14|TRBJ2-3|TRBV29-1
CSGGAGVLTDTQYF
TGCAGCGGGGGTGCAGGGGTTTTGACAGATACGCAGTATTTT
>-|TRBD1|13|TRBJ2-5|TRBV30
CAWSETGYGTQYF
TGTGCCTGGAGTGAGACAGGGTATGGGACCCAGTACTTC